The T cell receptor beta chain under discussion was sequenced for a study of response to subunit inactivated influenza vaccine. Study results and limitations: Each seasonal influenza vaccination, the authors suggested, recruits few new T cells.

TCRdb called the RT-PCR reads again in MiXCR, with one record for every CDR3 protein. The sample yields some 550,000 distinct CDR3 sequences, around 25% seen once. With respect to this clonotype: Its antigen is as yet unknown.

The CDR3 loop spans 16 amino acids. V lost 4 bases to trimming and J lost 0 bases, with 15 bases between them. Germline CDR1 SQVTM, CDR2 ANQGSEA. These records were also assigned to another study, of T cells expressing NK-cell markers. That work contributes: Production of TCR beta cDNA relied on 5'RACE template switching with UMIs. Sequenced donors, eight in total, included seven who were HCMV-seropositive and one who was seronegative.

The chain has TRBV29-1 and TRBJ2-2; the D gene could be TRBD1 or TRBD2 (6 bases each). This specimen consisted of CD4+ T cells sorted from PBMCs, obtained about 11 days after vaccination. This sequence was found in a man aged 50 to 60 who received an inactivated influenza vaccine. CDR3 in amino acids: CSVGGAGHSNTGELFF. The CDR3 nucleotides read TGCAGCGTTGGCGGGGCGGGACACTCGAACACCGGGGAGCTGTTTTTT.